The 2 T cell receptor beta chains listed next were all sequenced from one sample in a study of T-cell reconstitution after alpha-beta-depleted transplantation in children (dated by TCRdb to 2016 to 2017). Receptors were amplified or captured by PCR. For sequencing, an Illumina HiSeq 2500 was employed. TCR libraries were prepared with molecular barcoding, using unique molecular identifiers to normalize TCRbeta repertoire quantification. Clones were called with MiXCR by TCRdb after fastp trimmed the public reads at Q25, and only in-frame beta chains were retained. Every distinct CDR3 protein forms one entry, paired with its most common genes and DNA. The sample records 250,000 to 300,000 distinct CDR3 sequences, roughly a tenth of which are singletons. The ten most abundant clones make up less than 9% of the sample. The meaning of the sample's treatment or condition label: allogeneic hematopoietic cell transplantation with graft depleted of TCRalphabeta T cells and CD19 B cells.

Sequenced material: PBMCs, taken before TCRalphabeta/CD19-depleted stem cell transplant. These receptors were collected from a boy in the first two years of life with acute myeloid leukemia, due to receive a stem cell transplant.

This clonotype has more than one count but fewer than ten. Here the CDR3 reads CASSSPGRGGYGYTF. As DNA, the CDR3 is TGTGCCAGCAGTTCGCCGGGCAGGGGCGGATATGGCTACACCTTC. The chain is built from TRBV12-3 or TRBV12-4 and TRBJ1-2, with D perhaps TRBD1 (6 bases). CDR3 length: 15 residues. Between the trimmed V and J ends, which lost 4 bases and 5 bases, there was a span of 17 bases.

This clonotype has at least ten counts. This sequence joins TRBV12-3 or TRBV12-4 and TRBJ1-2; D remains unclear. Trimming shortened V by 6 bases and J by 2 bases, and 7 bases separated the two germline ends. The CDR3 totals 12 residues. CDR3 sequence reads: CASRGSNYGYTF. In DNA, the CDR3 is TGTGCCAGCAGGGGCTCAAACTATGGCTACACCTTC.